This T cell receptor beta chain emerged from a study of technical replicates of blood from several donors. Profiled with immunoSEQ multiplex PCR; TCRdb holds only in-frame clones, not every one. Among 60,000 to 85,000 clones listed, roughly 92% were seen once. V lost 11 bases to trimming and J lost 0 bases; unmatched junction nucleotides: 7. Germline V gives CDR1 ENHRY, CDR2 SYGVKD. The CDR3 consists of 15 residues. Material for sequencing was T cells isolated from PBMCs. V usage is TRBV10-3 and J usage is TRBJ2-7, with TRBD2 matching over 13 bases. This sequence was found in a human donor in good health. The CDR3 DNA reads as TGTGCCTCGACTAGCGGGGGGCTCAGCTCCTACGAGCAGTACTTC. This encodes CASTSGGLSSYEQYF.